A selection of T cell receptor beta chains follows, all from one sample in a study of cytotoxic CD8 clonotypes in ibrutinib-treated CLL. Here immunoSEQ multiplex PCR was the method, and the copy in TCRdb shows in-frame clones only, minus some. This repertoire shows roughly 160,000 clones, under 90% found once; its top ten account for roughly 4.5%. This material consisted of PBMCs, taken after 24 months of ibrutinib treatment. Receptors were obtained from a human donor with chronic lymphocytic leukemia. The CDR3 runs from the conserved cysteine through the conserved F or W. D genes are given only for firm matches. For some rows the clone size is stated as once, few or many, or as a class when expanded; others skip it.

j_gene: TRBJ1-3; abundance: -; d_gene: -; v_gene: TRBV10-3; CDR3nt: TGTGCCATCATGACGGGGTCTGGAAACACCATATATTTT; CDR3aa: CAIMTGSGNTIYF
j_gene: TRBJ1-5; abundance: -; d_gene: TRBD1; v_gene: TRBV29-1; CDR3nt: TGCAGCGTAGTGACAGGGGGTGATCAGCCCCAGCATTTT; CDR3aa: CSVVTGGDQPQHF
j_gene: TRBJ2-3; abundance: -; d_gene: TRBD2; v_gene: TRBV18; CDR3nt: TGTGCCAGCTCACAAGCGGGAGGGCCATCCCCGCAGTATTTT; CDR3aa: CASSQAGGPSPQYF
j_gene: TRBJ2-1; abundance: -; d_gene: TRBD2; v_gene: TRBV19; CDR3nt: TGTGCCAGTAGCCCGGGTGCGGGAGGGCCCTATGAGCAGTTCTTC; CDR3aa: CASSPGAGGPYEQFF
j_gene: TRBJ2-5; abundance: once; d_gene: -; v_gene: TRBV18; CDR3nt: TGTGCCAGCTCATCCGGGAGTGGGGAGACCCAGTACTTC; CDR3aa: CASSSGSGETQYF
j_gene: TRBJ2-2; abundance: -; d_gene: TRBD2; v_gene: TRBV19; CDR3nt: TGTGCCAGTAGGCTCTTAACGGGAGGTAACACCGGGGAGCTGTTTTTT; CDR3aa: CASRLLTGGNTGELFF
j_gene: TRBJ2-3; abundance: -; d_gene: -; v_gene: TRBV11-1; CDR3nt: TGTGCCAGCAGCTCCCGGGGCAGCGGTACTAGCACAGATACGCAGTATTTT; CDR3aa: CASSSRGSGTSTDTQYF
j_gene: TRBJ1-2; abundance: -; d_gene: -; v_gene: TRBV5-6; CDR3nt: TGTGCCAGCAGCTTGGGGGGTGAGCGCTATGGCTACACCTTC; CDR3aa: CASSLGGERYGYTF
j_gene: TRBJ2-7; abundance: few; d_gene: TRBD1; v_gene: TRBV29-1; CDR3nt: TGCAGCGTTGAAAGGAAGTCAACAGGGGACAACGAGCAGTACTTC; CDR3aa: CSVERKSTGDNEQYF
j_gene: TRBJ2-7; abundance: -; d_gene: TRBD1; v_gene: TRBV19; CDR3nt: TGTGCCACGAGACAGGGGGCAGGGTACGAGCAGTACTTC; CDR3aa: CATRQGAGYEQYF
j_gene: TRBJ2-3; abundance: -; d_gene: -; v_gene: TRBV5-1; CDR3nt: TGCGCCAGCAGTTATCAGGGAACAGATACGCAGTATTTT; CDR3aa: CASSYQGTDTQYF
j_gene: TRBJ1-6; abundance: few; d_gene: -; v_gene: TRBV6-1; CDR3nt: TGTGCCAGCAGTGAAGCGGCCCCCTATAATTCACCCCTCCACTTT; CDR3aa: CASSEAAPYNSPLHF
j_gene: TRBJ2-1; abundance: -; d_gene: -; v_gene: TRBV19; CDR3nt: TGTGCCAGCCTGGACAAAGGGCCCTACAATGAGCAGTTCTTC; CDR3aa: CASLDKGPYNEQFF
j_gene: TRBJ1-4; abundance: -; d_gene: -; v_gene: TRBV6-1; CDR3nt: TGTGCCAGCAGTGATCAGCGGGCAACTAATGAAAAACTGTTTTTT; CDR3aa: CASSDQRATNEKLFF
j_gene: TRBJ2-3; abundance: once; d_gene: -; v_gene: TRBV9; CDR3nt: TGTGCCAGCAGCGAGGGGGGCTACGGGAGAACGCAGTATTTT; CDR3aa: CASSEGGYGRTQYF
j_gene: TRBJ1-1; abundance: -; d_gene: -; v_gene: TRBV5-1; CDR3nt: TGCGCCAGCAGCTTGGGGTCGGTAAACACTGAAGCTTTCTTT; CDR3aa: CASSLGSVNTEAFF
j_gene: TRBJ2-3; abundance: -; d_gene: TRBD2; v_gene: TRBV4-2; CDR3nt: TGTGCCAGCAGCCAAGGGGGGATCGTAGCGGGGGCCGGAGATACGCAGTATTTT; CDR3aa: CASSQGGIVAGAGDTQYF
j_gene: TRBJ1-3; abundance: -; d_gene: -; v_gene: TRBV19; CDR3nt: TGTGCCAGTAGTATTGAATGGTCTGGAAACACCATATATTTT; CDR3aa: CASSIEWSGNTIYF
j_gene: TRBJ2-5; abundance: -; d_gene: -; v_gene: TRBV9; CDR3nt: TGTGCCAGCAGCGTAGGGGCGACCGATCAGACCCAGTACTTC; CDR3aa: CASSVGATDQTQYF
j_gene: TRBJ1-4; abundance: -; d_gene: TRBD1; v_gene: TRBV2; CDR3nt: TGTGCCAGCAGTGAAAGGGGGGACAGTGAAAAACTGTTTTTT; CDR3aa: CASSERGDSEKLFF
j_gene: TRBJ1-1; abundance: -; d_gene: -; v_gene: TRBV10-3; CDR3nt: TGTGCCATCAGTGAGTCGCTCTCCAGGCCCTATGAGGTTGAAGCTTTCTTT; CDR3aa: CAISESLSRPYEVEAFF
j_gene: TRBJ1-2; abundance: -; d_gene: -; v_gene: TRBV28; CDR3nt: TGTGCCAGCCTAGGGACTTTTGGCTACACCTTC; CDR3aa: CASLGTFGYTF
j_gene: TRBJ1-1; abundance: -; d_gene: -; v_gene: TRBV19; CDR3nt: TGTGCCAGTAGTCCTCCGGGGGGGTACAGTGAAGCTTTCTTT; CDR3aa: CASSPPGGYSEAFF
j_gene: TRBJ1-4; abundance: once; d_gene: -; v_gene: TRBV5-1; CDR3nt: TGCGCCAGCAGCTTGGCTGGGGGACTCGAAGGTGAAAAACTGTTTTTT; CDR3aa: CASSLAGGLEGEKLFF
j_gene: TRBJ1-2; abundance: -; d_gene: TRBD1; v_gene: TRBV6-5; CDR3nt: TGTGCCAGCAGTTACGGAACAGGGGGCCTCAATGGCTACACCTTC; CDR3aa: CASSYGTGGLNGYTF
j_gene: TRBJ1-2; abundance: -; d_gene: TRBD1; v_gene: TRBV28; CDR3nt: TGTGCCAGCAGTTCCCAACCTTACAGGGGTGGTGGCTACACCTTC; CDR3aa: CASSSQPYRGGGYTF
j_gene: TRBJ2-2; abundance: -; d_gene: TRBD1; v_gene: TRBV2; CDR3nt: TGTGCCAGTCGGGACAGGGGGTCCGGGGAGCTGTTTTTT; CDR3aa: CASRDRGSGELFF
j_gene: TRBJ1-2; abundance: -; d_gene: -; v_gene: TRBV5-6; CDR3nt: TGTGCCAGCACCCAACCTGGCCCTTACTATGGCTACACCTTC; CDR3aa: CASTQPGPYYGYTF
j_gene: TRBJ1-3; abundance: -; d_gene: TRBD1; v_gene: TRBV7-9; CDR3nt: TGTGCCAGCAGCACGGGACAGGGCTATAGAGGAAACACCATATATTTT; CDR3aa: CASSTGQGYRGNTIYF
j_gene: TRBJ1-2; abundance: -; d_gene: TRBD1; v_gene: TRBV28; CDR3nt: TGTGCCAGCAGGCCGGGACAGGGGGGTTATGGTGGCTACACCTTC; CDR3aa: CASRPGQGGYGGYTF
j_gene: TRBJ1-2; abundance: medium-sized; d_gene: -; v_gene: TRBV4-2; CDR3nt: TGTGCCAGCAGCCAAGATCTAGGGATTGGGAGCTATGGCTACACCTTC; CDR3aa: CASSQDLGIGSYGYTF
j_gene: TRBJ1-4; abundance: few; d_gene: -; v_gene: TRBV19; CDR3nt: TGTGCCAGTAGTCGTGAGGGGGGACGGAATGAAAAACTGTTTTTT; CDR3aa: CASSREGGRNEKLFF
j_gene: TRBJ2-3; abundance: once; d_gene: TRBD2; v_gene: TRBV18; CDR3nt: TGTGCCAGCTCACTTAGCGGGAGTGCAGATACGCAGTATTTT; CDR3aa: CASSLSGSADTQYF
j_gene: TRBJ2-2; abundance: -; d_gene: -; v_gene: TRBV30; CDR3nt: TGTGCCTGGAGTTCCCTGAGCGGGAACACCGGGGAGCTGTTTTTT; CDR3aa: CAWSSLSGNTGELFF
j_gene: TRBJ1-3; abundance: once; d_gene: -; v_gene: TRBV7-8; CDR3nt: TGTGCCAGCAGACGACAGGAGGCTGGAAACACCATATATTTT; CDR3aa: CASRRQEAGNTIYF
j_gene: TRBJ2-3; abundance: -; d_gene: TRBD1; v_gene: TRBV5-4; CDR3nt: TGTGCCAGCAGTATGGGACAGGATCCCGCAGATACGCAGTATTTT; CDR3aa: CASSMGQDPADTQYF
j_gene: TRBJ1-5; abundance: -; d_gene: -; v_gene: TRBV15; CDR3nt: TGTGCCACCAGCTCCCGGGGGGGGGCCGATCAGCCCCAGCATTTT; CDR3aa: CATSSRGGADQPQHF
j_gene: TRBJ1-5; abundance: once; d_gene: -; v_gene: TRBV7-7; CDR3nt: TGTGCCAGCAGCTCCTACCCGGACATCGAGGAGAGCAATCAGCCCCAGCATTTT; CDR3aa: CASSSYPDIEESNQPQHF
j_gene: TRBJ2-5; abundance: -; d_gene: -; v_gene: TRBV18; CDR3nt: TGTGCCAGCTCTGCCTATAGCGGCAAAGAGACCCAGTACTTC; CDR3aa: CASSAYSGKETQYF
j_gene: TRBJ2-3; abundance: few; d_gene: TRBD1; v_gene: TRBV5-1; CDR3nt: TGCGCCAGCAGCTTGACATGGCAGGGGGTCCAAAGCACAGATACGCAGTATTTT; CDR3aa: CASSLTWQGVQSTDTQYF
j_gene: TRBJ1-2; abundance: -; d_gene: -; v_gene: TRBV28; CDR3nt: TGTGCCAGCAGTTTAATTCGCAGGGCTCCTTCCTCTAACTATGGCTACACCTTC; CDR3aa: CASSLIRRAPSSNYGYTF
j_gene: TRBJ1-6; abundance: -; d_gene: -; v_gene: TRBV18; CDR3nt: TGTGCCAGCTCACCACTCATCCAGAATTCACCCCTCCACTTT; CDR3aa: CASSPLIQNSPLHF
j_gene: TRBJ1-6; abundance: -; d_gene: -; v_gene: TRBV5-6; CDR3nt: TGTGCCAGCAGCTTGGTGGAGGGACTCTCCTATAATTCACCCCTCCACTTT; CDR3aa: CASSLVEGLSYNSPLHF
j_gene: TRBJ2-3; abundance: -; d_gene: TRBD1; v_gene: TRBV18; CDR3nt: TGTGCCAGCTCACCAGAGGGGGCCACAGATACGCAGTATTTT; CDR3aa: CASSPEGATDTQYF
j_gene: TRBJ2-1; abundance: -; d_gene: TRBD2; v_gene: TRBV13; CDR3nt: TGTGCCAGCAGCTTCACTAGCGGGAGAGTGAATTGGGAGAGGACTGAGCAGTTCTTC; CDR3aa: CASSFTSGRVNWERTEQFF
j_gene: TRBJ2-1; abundance: -; d_gene: TRBD2; v_gene: TRBV2; CDR3nt: TGTGCCAGCAGCGTCCCGGGACTAGCATACTCCTACAATGAGCAGTTCTTC; CDR3aa: CASSVPGLAYSYNEQFF
j_gene: TRBJ1-5; abundance: -; d_gene: -; v_gene: TRBV6-5; CDR3nt: TGTGCCAGCAGTGACGGACATGTCAATCAGCCCCAGCATTTT; CDR3aa: CASSDGHVNQPQHF
j_gene: TRBJ2-3; abundance: -; d_gene: -; v_gene: TRBV30; CDR3nt: TGTGCCTGGGGCACAGGGTTTGGTGATACGCAGTATTTT; CDR3aa: CAWGTGFGDTQYF
j_gene: TRBJ1-1; abundance: -; d_gene: -; v_gene: TRBV7-3; CDR3nt: TGTGCCAGCAGCCCAGCCGGGACGGGACCGCAGGAAGCTTTCTTT; CDR3aa: CASSPAGTGPQEAFF
j_gene: TRBJ1-4; abundance: -; d_gene: -; v_gene: TRBV5-1; CDR3nt: TGCGCCAGCAGCGGGTCAGCAACTAATGAAAAACTGTTTTTT; CDR3aa: CASSGSATNEKLFF
j_gene: TRBJ2-3; abundance: many; d_gene: -; v_gene: TRBV7-9; CDR3nt: TGTGCCAGCAGCTTACAGGGGACAATGCAGTATTTT; CDR3aa: CASSLQGTMQYF
j_gene: TRBJ1-1; abundance: -; d_gene: TRBD1; v_gene: TRBV18; CDR3nt: TGTGCCAGCTCAAATCTGGGACAGGGGATTAGAGAAGCTTTCTTT; CDR3aa: CASSNLGQGIREAFF
j_gene: TRBJ1-1; abundance: -; d_gene: -; v_gene: TRBV6-4; CDR3nt: TGTGCCAGCAGACTTCACCCCAGGGTGGCGAACACTGAAGCTTTCTTT; CDR3aa: CASRLHPRVANTEAFF
j_gene: TRBJ1-5; abundance: -; d_gene: -; v_gene: TRBV7-9; CDR3nt: TGTGCCAGCAGCTTCGAGGGGCTGGGCAATCAGCCCCAGCATTTT; CDR3aa: CASSFEGLGNQPQHF
j_gene: TRBJ1-5; abundance: -; d_gene: -; v_gene: TRBV5-1; CDR3nt: TGCGCCAGCAGTCTCGAACAGGGAACCCAGCCCCAGCATTTT; CDR3aa: CASSLEQGTQPQHF
j_gene: TRBJ2-1; abundance: -; d_gene: -; v_gene: TRBV5-1; CDR3nt: TGCGCCAGCAGCTTGCGAAGCGGAAGCTCCTACAATGAGCAGTTCTTC; CDR3aa: CASSLRSGSSYNEQFF
j_gene: TRBJ1-2; abundance: -; d_gene: -; v_gene: TRBV30; CDR3nt: TGTGCCGGACTTGGGACGCACTCTAACTATGGCTACACCTTC; CDR3aa: CAGLGTHSNYGYTF
j_gene: TRBJ2-3; abundance: -; d_gene: -; v_gene: TRBV5-1; CDR3nt: TGCGCCAGCAGCGCCACGGTGGTGGGCACAGATACGCAGTATTTT; CDR3aa: CASSATVVGTDTQYF
j_gene: TRBJ2-7; abundance: -; d_gene: TRBD1; v_gene: TRBV29-1; CDR3nt: TGCAGCGTTGAAGATCGAGGGGGCAGCTCCTACGAGCAGTACTTC; CDR3aa: CSVEDRGGSSYEQYF
j_gene: TRBJ2-3; abundance: few; d_gene: TRBD1; v_gene: TRBV6-5; CDR3nt: TGTGCCAGCACCGAGACAGGGGGTACAGATACGCAGTATTTT; CDR3aa: CASTETGGTDTQYF